The 28 T cell receptor beta chains in this list originate from one sample, sequenced in a study of blood T cell repertoires in COVID-19. Generated by immunoSEQ multiplex PCR, the TCRdb table keeps only in-frame clones and is missing some. The profile shows approximately 190,000 clones, over 80% of them singletons. The specimen sequenced was peripheral blood. These TCRs come from a woman in her 30s with acute or convalescent COVID-19.

The V gene is TRBV5-1, the J gene TRBJ2-7, with 8 bases aligning to TRBD2. J was trimmed by 4 bases and V by 6 bases; bases with no gene match: 6. In germline, CDR1 is SGHRS, CDR2 YFSETQ. This CDR3 region has 13 residues. The CDR3 loop reads CASTSGGGYEQYF. The CDR3 DNA sequence: TGCGCCAGCACCTCCGGGGGGGGATACGAGCAGTACTTC.

V is TRBV19 and J is TRBJ1-2; a possible D gene is TRBD1 (6 bases). Germline CDR1 LNHDA, CDR2 SQIVND (reference sequence). V was trimmed by 6 bases and J by 3 bases, leaving 11 bases between them. The CDR3 length is 13 residues. The CDR3 nucleotides are TGTGCCAGTAGGAAGGACAGAGACTATGGCTACACCTTC. Translation: CASRKDRDYGYTF.

The J gene is TRBJ1-6, the V gene TRBV7-2, with 9 bases lining up with TRBD1. Germline trimming cut 6 bases from V and 4 bases from J; bases unmatched to any gene: 4. The germline gives CDR1 SGHTA, CDR2 FQGNSA. The CDR3 loop spans 15 amino acids. CDR3 residues: CASRGQGKYNSPLHF. The CDR3 DNA reads TGTGCCAGCAGAGGACAGGGGAAGTATAATTCACCCCTCCACTTT.

The V call is TRBV30, the J call TRBJ1-1; 7 nucleotides agree with TRBD1. The germline gives CDR1 GTSNPN, CDR2 SVGIG (reference sequence). V was clipped by 0 bases and J by 1 base; unmatched bases: 8. This CDR3 has 16 amino acids. CDR3 nucleotide sequence: TGTGCCTGGAGTGTAACCCCGACAGGGCCGAACACTGAAGCTTTCTTT. It is translated as CAWSVTPTGPNTEAFF. The variable domain in full, with the rest retrieved from reference TRBV30 and TRBJ1-1, is SQTIHQWPATLVQPVGSPLSLECTVEGTSNPNLYWYRQAAGRGLQLLFYSVGIGQISSEVPQNLSASRPQDRQFILSSKKLLLSDSGFYLCAWSVTPTGPNTEAFFGQGTRLTVV.

V usage is TRBV5-5 and J usage is TRBJ1-2; D is uncertain. Germline CDR1 SGHKS, CDR2 YYEKEE (reference sequence). This CDR3 region has 14 residues. V shed 0 bases and J shed 4 bases, with 10 bases lying between them. CDR3 in DNA: TGTGCCAGCAGCTTGGCCACGCGGGGCTATGGCTACACCTTC. Translated, it gives CASSLATRGYGYTF.

The V call is TRBV4-3, the J call TRBJ2-5; possible D gene TRBD1, 6 bases. The CDR3 is 16 residues long. Deletions cut 0 bases from V and 2 bases from J, with 13 bases between. Germline V gene lookup returns CDR1 LGHNA and CDR2 YSLEER. As DNA, the CDR3 is TGCGCCAGCAGCCAAGATCTCCCAGGGGAACAAGAGACCCAGTACTTC. Residues: CASSQDLPGEQETQYF.

The chain has TRBV27 and TRBJ2-1; the match to TRBD2 covers 13 bases. The CDR3 length is 15 residues. CDR1 and CDR2 from the germline V gene are MNHEY and SMNVEV (reference sequence). V was pared by 6 bases and J by 4 bases, with 3 bases of the junction left unmatched. The CDR3 DNA reads TGTGCCAGCAGCCCACTAGCGGGGGGGTACAATGAGCAGTTCTTC. Amino acid sequence: CASSPLAGGYNEQFF.

The count of this clone is one. The chain joins TRBV28 to TRBJ1-2; D is possibly TRBD1 (6 bases). V dropped 4 bases and J dropped 4 bases, with 10 bases sitting between them. This CDR3 spans 13 amino acids. Germline lookup yields CDR1 MDHEN and CDR2 SYDVKM. In DNA form, the CDR3 reads TGTGCCAGCAGTTCATCAGGGGCCTATGGCTACACCTTC. This codes for CASSSSGAYGYTF.

This clone was recorded once. The chain recombines TRBV19 with TRBJ1-2; 9 bases fit TRBD1. The CDR3 is 15 amino acids. In germline, CDR1 is LNHDA, CDR2 SQIVND (reference sequence). V shed 6 bases and J 6 bases; nucleotides not matched to a gene: 11. This CDR3 is CASRQPGQGGNGYTF. The CDR3 coding sequence is TGTGCCAGTAGGCAACCGGGACAGGGAGGGAATGGCTACACCTTC.

The chain employs TRBV3-1 (or the pseudogene TRBV3-2) and TRBJ1-2; TRBD1 might be the D (6 bases). The germline CDR1 and CDR2 sequences are LGHDT and YNNKEL (reference sequence). The V gene lost 4 bases and the J gene lost 7 bases, with 13 bases spanning the gap. CDR3 length: 13 amino acids. CDR3 DNA: TGTGCCAGCAGCCGAAACAGGGAATTTGGCTACACCTTC. It translates to CASSRNREFGYTF.

This chain joins TRBV27 and TRBJ2-7; D not resolved. CDR1 MNHEY and CDR2 SMNVEV come from the germline V gene (reference sequence). The CDR3 has 13 residues. Trimming removed 0 bases from V and 4 bases from J, with 7 bases in between. The CDR3 region is CASSLSGRYEQYF. For the CDR3, the DNA is TGTGCCAGCAGTTTATCAGGCAGGTACGAGCAGTACTTC.

The chain employs TRBV27 and TRBJ2-7; TRBD1 aligns across 9 bases. J lost 3 bases, V lost 7 bases, and 10 bases had no gene match. CDR3 length: 15 amino acids. CDR1 and CDR2 from the germline V gene are MNHEY and SMNVEV (reference sequence). CDR3: CASNFIGTGNYEQYF. DNA of the CDR3: TGTGCCAGCAATTTTATAGGGACAGGGAACTACGAGCAGTACTTC.

In this sample, this clone turned up once. The chain couples TRBV20-1 to TRBJ1-1, with unresolved D. V lost 6 bases, J lost 4 bases, and 9 bases lay in between. Germline V lookup: CDR1 DFQATT, CDR2 SNEGSKA (reference sequence). This CDR3 region has 11 residues. The CDR3 loop is CSATDITEAFF. The CDR3 region has the DNA TGCAGTGCAACAGACATCACTGAAGCTTTCTTT.

The rearrangement links TRBV4-1 to TRBJ2-2; 10 nucleotides line up with TRBD1. J gave up 5 bases and V 3 bases, and 3 bases lay outside the gene matches. The CDR3 has 15 amino acids. Germline values: CDR1 MGHRA, CDR2 YSYEKL. Here the CDR3 reads CASSHRQGATGELFF. CDR3 coding DNA: TGCGCCAGCAGCCACCGACAGGGGGCGACCGGGGAGCTGTTTTTT.

The genes are TRBV5-1 and TRBJ2-2, with D perhaps matching TRBD2 (5 bases). CDR1 is SGHRS, CDR2 YFSETQ, per germline. V was shortened by 6 bases and J by 7 bases, with 22 bases between the two germline ends. The CDR3 runs to 16 residues. The CDR3 sequence: CASTLKSFDYDGELFF. CDR3 bases: TGCGCCAGCACCCTTAAGTCATTTGACTACGACGGGGAGCTGTTTTTT.

The V call is TRBV10-3, the J call TRBJ1-5; weak D call: TRBD1 (5 bases). Germline CDR1 and CDR2: ENHRY and SYGVKD. The CDR3 is 17 amino acids. Trimming shortened V by 4 bases and J by 2 bases, and 18 bases separated the two germline ends. As DNA, the CDR3 is TGTGCCATCAGTGCCAAGGGCAGGGTTGGTGGCAATCAGCCCCAGCATTTT. This encodes CAISAKGRVGGNQPQHF.

V and J are TRBV2 and TRBJ1-1, with D perhaps TRBD1 (5 bases). Germline V gene lookup returns CDR1 SNHLY and CDR2 FYNNEI. Between the trimmed V and J ends, which lost 9 bases and 6 bases, there was a span of 17 bases. This CDR3 comprises 13 residues. The CDR3 is CASPGLRAAEAFF. CDR3 bases: TGTGCCAGTCCGGGACTCCGTGCCGCTGAAGCTTTCTTT.

V is TRBV2 and J is TRBJ1-1, with 8 bases fitting TRBD1. Germline V gene data show CDR1 as SNHLY and CDR2 as FYNNEI. The CDR3 has 16 amino acids. The trim removed 7 bases at V and 0 bases at J, leaving 10 bases unmatched. The CDR3, as DNA: TGTGCCAGCATGCTCGGACAGGGCGGCCTGAACACTGAAGCTTTCTTT. Translating gives CASMLGQGGLNTEAFF. The variable domain in full, with the rest retrieved from reference TRBV2 and TRBJ1-1, is EPEVTQTPSHQVTQMGQEVILRCVPISNHLYFYWYRQILGQKVEFLVSFYNNEISEKSEIFDDQFSVERPDGSNFTLKIRSTKLEDSAMYFCASMLGQGGLNTEAFFGQGTRLTVV.

The chain recombines TRBV27 with TRBJ1-1; D perhaps matches TRBD1 (5 bases). V was cut by 3 bases and J by 5 bases, with 13 bases left in between. The CDR3 extends over 14 amino acids. Looked up from germline, CDR1 is MNHEY and CDR2 is SMNVEV (reference sequence). The CDR3 coding sequence is TGTGCCAGCAGTTTCTCGGGACTTAAGACTGAAGCTTTCTTT. Translated, it gives CASSFSGLKTEAFF.

As DNA, the CDR3 is TGTGCCAGCAGCATCCTACAGGGGGCGCGAGATGGCTACACCTTC. This encodes CASSILQGARDGYTF. The chain uses TRBV11-2 and TRBJ1-2, with 9 bases lining up with TRBD1. CDR1 and CDR2 from the germline V gene are SGHAT and FQNNGV. This CDR3 spans 15 amino acids. J was trimmed by 6 bases and V by 5 bases; bases with no gene match: 10.

The V call is TRBV27, the J call TRBJ1-1; no reliable D call. V shed 0 bases and J shed 0 bases, with 11 bases lying between them. This CDR3 has 16 amino acids. The germline V gene encodes CDR1 MNHEY and CDR2 SMNVEV (reference sequence). The CDR3 here is CASSLSIRRMNTEAFF. The CDR3 nucleotides are TGTGCCAGCAGTTTATCGATTCGCAGGATGAACACTGAAGCTTTCTTT.

The V and J genes are TRBV5-1 and TRBJ1-1, with D possibly matching TRBD1 (6 bases). Between the trimmed V and J ends, which lost 5 bases and 1 base, there was a span of 15 bases. The V gene's germline CDR1 is SGHRS and CDR2 YFSETQ. The CDR3 consists of 15 residues. CDR3 sequence reads: CASSPITGPNTEAFF. Written as DNA, the CDR3 is TGCGCCAGCAGTCCTATTACAGGGCCGAACACTGAAGCTTTCTTT. Based on the CDR3 plus reference TRBV5-1 and TRBJ1-1, the full variable domain is KAGVTQTPRYLIKTRGQQVTLSCSPISGHRSVSWYQQTPGQGLQFLFEYFSETQRNKGNFPGRFSGRQFSNSRSEMNVSTLELGDSALYLCASSPITGPNTEAFFGQGTRLTVV.

The genes are TRBV20-1 and TRBJ1-5; D uncertain. Germline V gene sequence: CDR1 DFQATT, CDR2 SNEGSKA (reference sequence). V was trimmed by 3 bases and J by 0 bases, leaving 12 bases between them. This CDR3 contains 15 residues. The CDR3 here is CSASSGDYSNQPQHF. In DNA form, the CDR3 reads TGCAGTGCTAGTTCCGGAGACTATAGCAATCAGCCCCAGCATTTT.

The chain uses TRBV18 and TRBJ1-2, with a possible D match to TRBD1 (5 bases). V lost 3 bases to trimming and J lost 8 bases, with 16 bases between them. Germline CDR1 and CDR2: KGHSH and LQKENI. There are 14 residues in the CDR3. CDR3 DNA: TGTGCCAGCTCACCGGGTAGCGGGGCGCGAGGCTACACCTTC. It is translated as CASSPGSGARGYTF.

The chain recombines TRBV30 with TRBJ2-7, with D unclear. V was pared by 3 bases and J by 6 bases, with 12 bases between. Germline V gives CDR1 GTSNPN, CDR2 SVGIG (reference sequence). The CDR3 is 12 residues long. The CDR3 coding sequence is TGTGCCTGGAGGCCCATGGGCCTCGAGCAGTACTTC. Amino acid sequence: CAWRPMGLEQYF.

V gene TRBV4-2 combines with J gene TRBJ1-6, with D tentatively TRBD1 (5 bases). CDR1 is LGHNA and CDR2 is YNFKEQ in the germline V gene. V lost 4 bases, J lost 6 bases, and 16 bases lay in between. The CDR3 has 16 residues. CDR3 bases: TGTGCCAGCAGCCGCTCAACGACAGTTGCTAATTCACCCCTCCACTTT. This gives the protein CASSRSTTVANSPLHF.

The CDR3 reads CAISDLAGSTLPNTGELFF. CDR3 in DNA: TGTGCCATCAGTGACCTAGCGGGTTCGACATTACCGAACACCGGGGAGCTGTTTTTT. V usage is TRBV10-3 and J usage is TRBJ2-2; the match to TRBD2 covers 8 bases. J gave up 0 bases and V 3 bases, and 12 bases lay outside the gene matches. The CDR3 consists of 19 residues. From germline, CDR1 is ENHRY and CDR2 SYGVKD.

The rearrangement uses TRBV6-4 and TRBJ1-5, with a possible D match to TRBD1 (5 bases). This CDR3 is 15 amino acids long. The germline V gene has CDR1 MRHNA and CDR2 SNTAGT. The V end was cut by 8 bases, the J end by 1 base, with 15 bases between. The CDR3 nucleotides are TGTGCCAGCCGAGAAGGGGCTCTGAGCAATCAGCCCCAGCATTTT. Encoded protein: CASREGALSNQPQHF.